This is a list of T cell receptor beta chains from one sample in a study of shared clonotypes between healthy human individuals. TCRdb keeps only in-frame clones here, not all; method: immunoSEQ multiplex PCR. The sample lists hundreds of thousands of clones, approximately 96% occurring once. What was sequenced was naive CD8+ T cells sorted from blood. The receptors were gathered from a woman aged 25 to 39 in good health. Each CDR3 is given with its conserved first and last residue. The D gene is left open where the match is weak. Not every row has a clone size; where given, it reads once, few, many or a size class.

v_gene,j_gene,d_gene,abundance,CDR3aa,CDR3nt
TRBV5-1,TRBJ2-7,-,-,CASSRWDGTYEQYF,TGCGCCAGCAGCCGCTGGGACGGAACCTACGAGCAGTACTTC
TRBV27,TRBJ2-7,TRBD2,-,CASSLGPGLAGGPYEQYF,TGTGCCAGCAGTTTGGGGCCCGGACTAGCGGGAGGTCCGTACGAGCAGTACTTC
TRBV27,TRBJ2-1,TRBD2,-,CASSLGPWSVGRVRNEQFF,TGTGCCAGCAGTTTAGGCCCCTGGAGTGTCGGGAGGGTAAGGAATGAGCAGTTCTTC
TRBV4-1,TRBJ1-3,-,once,CATSVGQFIDSGNTIYF,TGCGCCACCTCCGTCGGACAGTTCATTGACTCTGGAAACACCATATATTTT
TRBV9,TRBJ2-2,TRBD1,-,CASSISGGSTGELFF,TGTGCCAGCAGCATATCAGGGGGATCGACCGGGGAGCTGTTTTTT
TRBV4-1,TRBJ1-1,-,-,CASSQTGRGATEAFF,TGCGCCAGCAGCCAAACAGGGAGGGGCGCCACTGAAGCTTTCTTT
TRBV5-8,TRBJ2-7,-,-,CASSLNSGEQYF,TGTGCCAGCAGCCTAAATTCAGGCGAGCAGTACTTC
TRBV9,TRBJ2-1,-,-,CASSPSRRVYEQFF,TGTGCCAGCAGCCCCAGTCGAAGAGTGTATGAGCAGTTCTTC
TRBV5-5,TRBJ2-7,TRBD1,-,CASRYSGTASYEQYF,TGTGCCAGCAGGTACTCCGGGACAGCCTCCTACGAGCAGTACTTC
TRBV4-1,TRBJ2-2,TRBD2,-,CASSQTGTSGSGFGTGELFF,TGCGCCAGCAGCCAAACCGGGACTAGCGGGAGCGGGTTTGGCACCGGGGAGCTGTTTTTT
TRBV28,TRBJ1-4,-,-,CASSLRDFGNEKLFF,TGTGCCAGCAGTTTACGGGACTTTGGAAATGAAAAACTGTTTTTT